The 23 T cell receptor beta chains listed next were all sequenced from one sample in a study of blood T cells in healthy people across ages. A sample-barcoded 5' primer and a J-beta primer mix were used in a second PCR of roughly 7 to 12 cycles. TCRdb re-analysed the 5' RACE reads in MiXCR, keeping a single row per CDR3 protein. The table records 790,000 or so distinct CDR3 sequences, about 45% of them present only once. Sequencing used blood. All receptors come from a man older than 75 in good health.

This clonotype was counted at least ten times. The genes are TRBV20-1 and TRBJ2-1; D gene unclear. In germline, CDR1 is DFQATT, CDR2 SNEGSKA (reference sequence). The CDR3 has 14 residues. Trimming left V 3 bases short and J 2 bases short, with 11 bases between. CDR3 DNA: TGCAGTGCTAGTCTATGGGAAGCCTACAATGAGCAGTTCTTC. Residues: CSASLWEAYNEQFF.

The chain couples TRBV6-6 to TRBJ2-5, with 8 bases fitting TRBD2. Trimming cost V 3 bases and J 11 bases; bases outside gene matches: 11. Germline CDR1 reads MNHNY; CDR2 reads SVGAGI (reference sequence). This CDR3 comprises 14 residues. In DNA, the CDR3 is TGTGCCAGCAGTTATGGCGGGAGGAGCAATGAGCAGTACTTC. The encoded protein is CASSYGGRSNEQYF.

The genes are TRBV28 and TRBJ2-1; TRBD2 matches at 12 bases. Germline CDR1 MDHEN, CDR2 SYDVKM. The CDR3 is made up of 16 amino acids. Trimming took 8 bases from V and 3 from J; bases not matched to a gene: 8. CDR3 bases: TGTGCCAGCTGTGTAGGGACTAGCGGGTACTACAATGAGCAGTTCTTC. Translating it yields CASCVGTSGYYNEQFF. Complete variable domain (other parts from reference TRBV28 and TRBJ2-1): DVKVTQSSRYLVKRTGEKVFLECVQDMDHENMFWYRQDPGLGLRLIYFSYDVKMKEKGDIPEGYSVSREKKERFSLILESASTNQTSMYLCASCVGTSGYYNEQFFGPGTRLTVL.

The V gene is TRBV20-1, the J gene TRBJ2-5; D not resolved. CDR1 is DFQATT, CDR2 SNEGSKA, per germline (reference sequence). V was pared by 2 bases and J by 11 bases, with 9 bases between. The CDR3 consists of 10 residues. The CDR3 sequence: CSARLHEQYF. The DNA of the CDR3 is TGCAGTGCTAGATTACATGAGCAGTACTTC.

For this clonotype: A much larger clone lies a single base off, so this may be a read error. This chain links TRBV11-3 with TRBJ2-5; TRBD2 agrees at 9 bases. This CDR3 has 15 residues. Per the germline V gene, CDR1 is SGHNT and CDR2 is YENEEA. The V and J ends lost 5 bases and 11 bases, in that order; junction bases with no gene match: 15. For the CDR3, the DNA is TGTGCCAGCAGCCCCGGACTAGCGTGGAGCAATGAGCAGTACTTC. This encodes CASSPGLAWSNEQYF.

This clonotype has only a few counts. This chain links TRBV27 with TRBJ2-7; D not resolved. CDR3 size: 14 residues. From germline, CDR1 is MNHEY and CDR2 SMNVEV (reference sequence). V lost 6 bases, J lost 5 bases, and 17 bases lay in between. The CDR3 loop reads CASRPPGLWDEQYF. The CDR3 nucleotides read TGTGCCAGCAGACCCCCGGGCCTCTGGGACGAGCAGTACTTC.

This clonotype was counted ten times or more. The chain couples TRBV12-3 or TRBV12-4 to TRBJ2-7; D ambiguous. CDR3 length: 11 residues. Trimming stripped 7 bases from V and 5 bases from J, with 9 bases between. DNA for the CDR3: TGTGCCAGCACCACCGGTAACGAGCAGTACTTC. Encoded protein: CASTTGNEQYF.

This sequence joins TRBV7-3 and TRBJ2-2, with no clear D. V was trimmed by 5 bases and J by 4 bases, leaving 5 bases between them. The CDR3 spans 12 residues. Germline V gene data show CDR1 as SGHTA and CDR2 as FQGTGA. The DNA for the CDR3 is TGTGCCAGCAGCACTTTCACCGGGGAGCTGTTTTTT. Translated: CASSTFTGELFF.

The rearrangement links TRBV6-1 to TRBJ2-2; TRBD2 matches at 7 bases. Germline loops: CDR1 MNHNS, CDR2 SASEGT. This CDR3 is 15 amino acids long. The V and J ends lost 5 bases and 0 bases, in that order; junction bases with no gene match: 3. The CDR3 protein is CASSHTSANTGELFF. The CDR3, as DNA: TGTGCCAGCAGTCATACTAGCGCGAACACCGGGGAGCTGTTTTTT.

CDR3 in DNA: TGTGCCAGCAGCTTAGCGAGCCCGACCGCGGATACGCAGTATTTT. Protein product: CASSLASPTADTQYF. The chain carries TRBV7-9 and TRBJ2-3; D unresolved. V gave up 0 bases and J gave up 6 bases, with 13 bases separating them. The germline CDR1 and CDR2 sequences are SEHNR and FQNEAQ (reference sequence). The length of the CDR3 is 15 residues.

At least ten counts were recorded for this clonotype. The rearrangement joins TRBV29-1 to TRBJ2-5; 13 bases line up with TRBD2. Looked up from germline, CDR1 is SQVTM and CDR2 is ANQGSEA. The trim removed 4 bases at V and 5 bases at J, leaving 1 base unmatched. The CDR3 is made up of 13 amino acids. The CDR3 DNA reads TGCAGCGTTGGGACTAGCGGGAGCGAGACCCAGTACTTC. Its protein is CSVGTSGSETQYF. Based on the CDR3 plus reference TRBV29-1 and TRBJ2-5, the full variable domain is SAVISQKPSRDICQRGTSLTIQCQVDSQVTMMFWYRQQPGQSLTLIATANQGSEATYESGFVIDKFPISRPNLTFSTLTVSNMSPEDSSIYLCSVGTSGSETQYFGPGTRLLVL.

The gene calls are TRBV29-1 and TRBJ2-7; D not resolved. Per the germline V gene, CDR1 is SQVTM and CDR2 is ANQGSEA. The V end was cut by 7 bases, the J end by 0 bases, with 16 bases between. The CDR3 spans 14 residues. CDR3 sequence (DNA): TGCAGCGCAATGAGCGAATACAGCTCCTACGAGCAGTACTTC. It yields the protein CSAMSEYSSYEQYF.

In this sample, this clonotype turned up once. This chain uses TRBV12-3 or TRBV12-4 with TRBJ2-3; 11 nucleotides align to TRBD1. This CDR3 has 18 amino acids. The V gene end was trimmed by 1 base and the J gene end by 0 bases; junction bases not matched to a gene: 6. CDR3: CASSLGDRGVISTDTQYF. The CDR3 nucleotides are TGTGCCAGCAGTTTAGGGGACAGGGGGGTGATCAGCACAGATACGCAGTATTTT.

The V and J genes are TRBV4-2 and TRBJ2-5; 8 bases align to TRBD2. J was trimmed by 1 base and V by 4 bases; bases with no gene match: 11. Germline V CDR1 and CDR2: LGHNA, YNFKEQ. This CDR3 has 17 residues. CDR3 in amino acids: CASSLGSAGGSQETQYF. The CDR3, as DNA: TGTGCCAGCAGCCTAGGGTCTGCGGGAGGATCCCAAGAGACCCAGTACTTC.

V and J are TRBV27 and TRBJ2-4; TRBD2 agrees at 7 bases. CDR3 length: 14 amino acids. Losses at the gene ends were 5 bases for V and 1 base for J; bases not matched to a gene: 2. Germline CDR1 reads MNHEY; CDR2 reads SMNVEV (reference sequence). The CDR3 is CASSGEGAKNIQYF. As DNA, the CDR3 is TGTGCCAGCAGTGGGGAGGGGGCCAAAAACATTCAGTACTTC.

This clonotype has only one observation. The chain couples TRBV30 to TRBJ2-3, with 7 bases matching TRBD2. Germline V lookup: CDR1 GTSNPN, CDR2 SVGIG (reference sequence). V lost 8 bases to trimming and J lost 2 bases; unmatched junction nucleotides: 7. The CDR3 is 13 amino acids. The CDR3 loop reads CAGMRELTDTQYF. DNA of the CDR3: TGTGCCGGGATGCGGGAGCTCACAGATACGCAGTATTTT.

The chain recombines TRBV10-2 with TRBJ2-1; 7 bases fit TRBD1. The germline CDR1 and CDR2 sequences are WSHSY and SAAADI. CDR3 length equals 12 residues. Trimming removed 9 bases from V and 7 bases from J; junction bases left unmatched: 6. The CDR3 DNA sequence: TGCGCCAGTCTACAGGGGTGGAATGAGCAGTTCTTC. Amino acids: CASLQGWNEQFF.

The chain recombines TRBV9 with TRBJ2-7, with D possibly matching TRBD2 (5 bases). Trimming took 0 bases from V and 3 from J, leaving 10 bases between them. Germline assignment: CDR1 SGDLS and CDR2 YYNGEE. The CDR3 sequence is 14 residues long. In nucleotides, the CDR3 is TGTGCCAGCAGCGTAGCCGGGATGAGCTACGAGCAGTACTTC. Its translation: CASSVAGMSYEQYF. The variable domain in full, completed from reference TRBV9 and TRBJ2-7, reads DSGVTQTPKHLITATGQRVTLRCSPRSGDLSVYWYQQSLDQGLQFLIQYYNGEERAKGNILERFSAQQFPDLHSELNLSSLELGDSALYFCASSVAGMSYEQYFGPGTRLTVT.

The chain carries TRBV11-1 and TRBJ2-1, with 15 bases fitting TRBD2. Germline V gene data show CDR1 as SGHAT and CDR2 as FQDESV (reference sequence). The CDR3 runs 24 residues. V shed 1 base and J 9 bases; nucleotides not matched to a gene: 28. CDR3 protein: CASSLEGLDEYRPGTSGRYGEQFF. CDR3 nucleotide sequence: TGTGCCAGCAGCTTAGAAGGTTTGGACGAATACAGGCCTGGGACTAGCGGGAGGTATGGTGAGCAGTTCTTC.

This chain joins TRBV27 and TRBJ2-3, with D maybe TRBD1 (6 bases). Per the germline V gene, CDR1 is MNHEY and CDR2 is SMNVEV (reference sequence). V was pared by 11 bases and J by 3 bases, with 18 bases between. The CDR3 contains 14 residues. The CDR3 sequence is CASHSWGLTDTQYF. The DNA for the CDR3 is TGTGCCTCCCACAGCTGGGGGCTAACAGATACGCAGTATTTT.

In this sample, this clonotype turned up a few times. The gene calls are TRBV7-6 and TRBJ2-1, with 7 bases aligning to TRBD2. The CDR3 contains 13 residues. CDR1 SGHVS and CDR2 FNYEAQ come from the germline V gene. The ends lost 5 bases at V and 7 bases at J; junction bases unmatched: 5. DNA for the CDR3: TGTGCCAGCAGCGGTGGGAGGGCAAATGAGCAGTTCTTC. Its protein is CASSGGRANEQFF.

The genes are TRBV3-1 and TRBJ1-4; TRBD1 might be the D (5 bases). Trimming took 4 bases from V and 7 from J, leaving 16 bases between them. CDR3 length: 15 residues. The germline gives CDR1 LGHDT, CDR2 YNNKEL (reference sequence). CDR3 residues: CASSPTGTGTEKLFF. The DNA for the CDR3 is TGTGCCAGCAGCCCAACCGGGACTGGGACTGAAAAACTGTTTTTT.

V usage is TRBV10-3 and J usage is TRBJ2-1; TRBD2 matches 12 bases. The CDR3 length is 18 residues. In germline, CDR1 is ENHRY, CDR2 SYGVKD. The V segment lost 0 bases and the J segment 1 base; nucleotides outside the gene matches: 4. CDR3 coding DNA: TGTGCCATCAGTGAGTCCCCTAGCGGGAGGGATTCCTACAATGAGCAGTTCTTC. Encoded protein: CAISESPSGRDSYNEQFF.